The next 5 T cell receptor beta chains were all read from a single sample in a study of blood T cell repertoires in COVID-19. Generated by immunoSEQ multiplex PCR, the TCRdb table keeps only in-frame clones and is missing some. The data show some 150,000 clones, around 87% seen once. The sequencing sample was made of peripheral blood. The receptor source for this set is a man aged 45 to 65 who had recovered from COVID-19.

The chain has TRBV6-2 or TRBV6-3 and TRBJ2-7; 7 bases are a match to TRBD2. The CDR3 extends over 14 amino acids. After removal of 5 bases from V and 4 bases from J, the junction contained 8 bases not matched to a gene. Germline V gene lookup returns CDR1 MNHEY and CDR2 SVGEGT. The CDR3 loop is CASSPAGVRYEQYF. In DNA form, the CDR3 reads TGTGCCAGCAGTCCCGCGGGGGTTCGGTACGAGCAGTACTTC.

This chain uses TRBV6-1 with TRBJ2-2; possible D gene TRBD2, 6 bases. The CDR3 extends over 16 amino acids. The V and J ends lost 2 bases and 5 bases respectively, with 15 bases between them. CDR1 MNHNS and CDR2 SASEGT come from the germline V gene. This CDR3 is CASSEFWRGGTGELFF. CDR3 nucleotide sequence: TGTGCCAGCAGTGAATTTTGGCGGGGAGGTACCGGGGAGCTGTTTTTT.

The V and J genes are TRBV5-1 and TRBJ1-1; 7 bases agree with TRBD1. With V trimmed by 0 bases and J by 3 bases, 8 bases remained unmatched. This CDR3 region has 16 residues. Germline V lookup: CDR1 SGHRS, CDR2 YFSETQ. CDR3 sequence reads: CASSLVPGGRDTEAFF. The CDR3 coding sequence is TGCGCCAGCAGCTTGGTTCCAGGGGGTCGGGACACTGAAGCTTTCTTT.

V is TRBV27 and J is TRBJ2-7; 7 bases map to TRBD2. CDR3 length: 17 residues. With V trimmed by 2 bases and J by 6 bases, 16 bases remained unmatched. Per the germline V gene, CDR1 is MNHEY and CDR2 is SMNVEV (reference sequence). The CDR3 DNA reads TGTGCCAGCAGTTTACGGGGGGTGGGAGTATCCCTCCTCGAGCAGTACTTC. This translates into CASSLRGVGVSLLEQYF.

The genes are TRBV19 and TRBJ1-6; D is unclear. Trimming removed 4 bases at V and 1 base at J, with 8 bases between. The CDR3 is made up of 15 amino acids. Looked up from germline, CDR1 is LNHDA and CDR2 is SQIVND (reference sequence). Written as DNA, the CDR3 is TGTGCCAGTAGTACGGGGTCGTCCTATAATTCACCCCTCCACTTT. As protein: CASSTGSSYNSPLHF.